These 17 T cell receptor beta chains originate from one sample sequenced in a study of blood T cell repertoires in COVID-19 (TCRdb year 2020). Libraries were built with the immunoSEQ multiplex PCR assay. Drawn from immuneACCESS, this table holds only the in-frame rearrangements with V and J called that TCRdb kept. Clones are partly lost; checked studies trace under half to an unresolved V gene and leave the rest unexplained. The sample data list a few hundred thousand clones, and approximately 90% of these were observed just once. Over 3.5% of the sample is taken by the ten largest. Specimen: peripheral blood. These receptors came from a woman between 40 and 55 years old with acute or convalescent COVID-19.

This chain links TRBV5-1 with TRBJ2-5; D gene unclear. The CDR3 is made up of 13 amino acids. Germline CDR1 and CDR2: SGHRS and YFSETQ. Trimming shortened V by 4 bases and J by 4 bases, and 11 bases separated the two germline ends. CDR3 in DNA: TGCGCCAGCAGCCATAACTCGGGAGAGACCCAGTACTTC. Protein sequence: CASSHNSGETQYF.

This chain links TRBV9 with TRBJ1-2, with 10 bases that match TRBD1. V shed 4 bases and J 8 bases; nucleotides not matched to a gene: 14. CDR1 is SGDLS, CDR2 YYNGEE, per germline. The CDR3 has 16 residues. The CDR3 is CASSTPGQGFSRGYTF. The CDR3 DNA reads as TGTGCCAGCAGCACACCGGGACAGGGGTTTTCGAGAGGCTACACCTTC. The variable domain in full, completed from reference TRBV9 and TRBJ1-2, reads DSGVTQTPKHLITATGQRVTLRCSPRSGDLSVYWYQQSLDQGLQFLIQYYNGEERAKGNILERFSAQQFPDLHSELNLSSLELGDSALYFCASSTPGQGFSRGYTFGSGTRLTVV.

The chain couples TRBV28 to TRBJ2-4; D is uncertain. CDR3 length equals 13 residues. Germline V gene lookup returns CDR1 MDHEN and CDR2 SYDVKM. V dropped 2 bases and J dropped 6 bases, with 8 bases sitting between them. The CDR3 spells CASSLGQLNIQYF. The CDR3 DNA reads TGTGCCAGCAGTTTAGGGCAGCTAAACATTCAGTACTTC.

The count of this clone is one. The V gene is TRBV6-5, the J gene TRBJ2-7, with TRBD1 identical over 7 bases. The ends lost 6 bases at V and 7 bases at J; junction bases unmatched: 6. The CDR3 has 12 residues. Germline V gene data show CDR1 as MNHEY and CDR2 as SVGAGI. As DNA, the CDR3 is TGTGCCAGCAGCCAGACAGGGCAAGAGCAGTACGTC. Translation: CASSQTGQEQYV.

The chain carries TRBV18 and TRBJ2-7; the D gene is possibly TRBD2 (6 bases). Germline values: CDR1 KGHSH, CDR2 LQKENI. The germline V and J ends were trimmed by 1 base and 6 bases, with 10 bases remaining between them. The CDR3 has 13 residues. DNA of the CDR3: TGTGCCAGCTCACCACTGGGGGGTAGCGAGCAGTACGTC. Translation gives CASSPLGGSEQYV.

The V gene is TRBV9, the J gene TRBJ2-5; 12 positions match TRBD2. Trimming took 3 bases from V and 4 from J; bases not matched to a gene: 10. The CDR3 covers 17 residues. In germline, CDR1 is SGDLS, CDR2 YYNGEE. CDR3 nucleotides: TGTGCCAGCAGCGAGGGCTGGACTAGCGGGACTAGAGAGACCCAGTACTTC. Translation gives CASSEGWTSGTRETQYF.

This chain connects TRBV3-1 (or the pseudogene TRBV3-2) to TRBJ1-2, with D possibly being TRBD1 (5 bases). V was pared by 8 bases and J by 8 bases, with 15 bases between. The CDR3 is 12 residues long. From germline, CDR1 is LGHDT and CDR2 YNNKEL (reference sequence). The CDR3 region is CASGQISGGYTF. In DNA form, the CDR3 reads TGTGCCAGCGGACAAATATCTGGCGGCTACACCTTC.

This chain joins TRBV5-6 and TRBJ1-2; 8 positions agree with TRBD1. With 4 bases clipped from V and 1 base from J, the junction kept 6 bases outside the gene matches. The CDR3 is 15 residues long. Germline V gene lookup returns CDR1 SGHDT and CDR2 YYEEEE. Here the CDR3 reads CASSVETGVNYGYTF. The CDR3 DNA is TGTGCCAGCAGCGTAGAGACAGGGGTTAACTATGGCTACACCTTC.

This chain joins TRBV2 and TRBJ1-3, with TRBD1 as a possible D gene (5 bases). The CDR3 has 18 residues. V was clipped by 5 bases and J by 0 bases, with 20 bases between them. Looked up from germline, CDR1 is SNHLY and CDR2 is FYNNEI. CDR3 sequence reads: CASSLWVPLGHSGNTIYF. The CDR3 DNA sequence: TGTGCCAGCAGTCTATGGGTCCCCCTCGGACACTCTGGAAACACCATATATTTT.

The V gene is TRBV6-5, the J gene TRBJ1-2, with D maybe TRBD1 (5 bases). Trimming removed 0 bases at V and 8 bases at J, with 10 bases between. The CDR3 has 13 amino acids. CDR1 MNHEY and CDR2 SVGAGI come from the germline V gene. This CDR3 reads CASSYSRGVGYTF. CDR3 coding DNA: TGTGCCAGCAGTTACTCGCGGGGGGTCGGCTACACCTTC.

The chain employs TRBV6-1 and TRBJ1-2; TRBD1 matches 7 bases. CDR1 is MNHNS and CDR2 is SASEGT in the germline V gene. This CDR3 comprises 17 residues. J gave up 8 bases and V 0 bases, and 15 bases lay outside the gene matches. The CDR3 DNA reads TGTGCCAGCAGTGAAGCGGGATCAATCTTGCCGACAGGGGGCTACACCTTC. This translates into CASSEAGSILPTGGYTF.

This sequence joins TRBV24-1 and TRBJ1-5; a weak D match, TRBD1 (5 bases). Trimming took off 7 bases at V and 5 bases at J, with 17 bases between the two ends. This CDR3 region has 15 residues. Germline V gene lookup returns CDR1 KGHDR and CDR2 SFDVKD. DNA for the CDR3: TGTGCCACCAGCCGCGGGGCCCCTGGGCATCAGCCCCAGCATTTT. It translates to CATSRGAPGHQPQHF.

The chain is built from TRBV6-6 and TRBJ2-1; 9 positions agree with TRBD2. V was clipped by 7 bases and J by 3 bases; unmatched bases: 10. This CDR3 spans 16 amino acids. CDR1 and CDR2 (germline): MNHNY, SVGAGI (reference sequence). The chain's CDR3 is CASNPAQRGDYNEQFF. The CDR3 DNA reads as TGTGCCAGCAACCCTGCGCAGCGGGGGGACTACAATGAGCAGTTCTTC.

The rearrangement uses TRBV3-1 (or the pseudogene TRBV3-2) and TRBJ2-4; 7 bases line up with TRBD1. The CDR3 contains 12 residues. Germline lookup yields CDR1 LGHDT and CDR2 YNNKEL (reference sequence). The trim removed 4 bases at V and 15 bases at J, leaving 9 bases unmatched. The CDR3 sequence: CASSPYRGVWYF. CDR3 in DNA: TGTGCCAGCAGCCCTTACAGGGGAGTATGGTACTTC.

The chain combines TRBV2 with TRBJ2-1, with TRBD2 identical over 16 bases. Looked up from germline, CDR1 is SNHLY and CDR2 is FYNNEI. The length of the CDR3 is 15 residues. V shed 8 bases, J shed 4 bases, and the junction held 2 bases outside the gene matches. CDR3 protein: CASRGLAGGYNEQFF. CDR3 sequence (DNA): TGTGCCAGCCGGGGACTAGCGGGGGGGTACAATGAGCAGTTCTTC.

The chain recombines TRBV12-3 or TRBV12-4 with TRBJ1-1; D is perhaps TRBD1 (6 bases). Between the trimmed V and J ends, which lost 6 bases and 11 bases, there was a span of 19 bases. The CDR3 covers 13 residues. CDR3 bases: TGTGCCAGCAGCCAAGGGACACGTCCTGGGGCTTTCTTT. This translates into CASSQGTRPGAFF.

The chain employs TRBV19 and TRBJ2-1; TRBD2 aligns across 13 bases. The CDR3 totals 18 residues. Trimming cost V 3 bases and J 4 bases; bases outside gene matches: 9. Germline-derived CDR1 and CDR2 are LNHDA and SQIVND (reference sequence). The CDR3 sequence: CASSILIPTSGGYNEQFF. The CDR3 DNA sequence: TGTGCCAGTAGTATCCTCATTCCGACTAGCGGGGGGTACAATGAGCAGTTCTTC.